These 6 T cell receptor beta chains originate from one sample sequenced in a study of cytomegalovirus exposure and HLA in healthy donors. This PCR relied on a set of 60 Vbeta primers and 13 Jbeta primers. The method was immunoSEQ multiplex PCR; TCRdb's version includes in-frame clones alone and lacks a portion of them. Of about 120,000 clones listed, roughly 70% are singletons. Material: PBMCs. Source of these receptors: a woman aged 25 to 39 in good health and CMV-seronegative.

The DNA of the CDR3 is TGTGCCAGCACCACCGAGAAAAGCAATCAGCCCCAGCATTTT. Its translation: CASTTEKSNQPQHF. The chain employs TRBV6-5 and TRBJ1-5; no clear D. Germline lookup yields CDR1 MNHEY and CDR2 SVGAGI. Trimming took off 7 bases at V and 1 base at J, with 11 bases between the two ends. The CDR3 has 14 residues.

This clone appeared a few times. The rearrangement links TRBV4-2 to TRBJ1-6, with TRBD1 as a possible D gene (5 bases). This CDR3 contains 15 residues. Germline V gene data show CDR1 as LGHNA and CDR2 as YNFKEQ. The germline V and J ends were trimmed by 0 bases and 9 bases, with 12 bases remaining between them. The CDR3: CASSQDQGMGSPLHF. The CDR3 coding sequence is TGTGCCAGCAGCCAAGATCAGGGAATGGGTTCACCCCTCCACTTT.

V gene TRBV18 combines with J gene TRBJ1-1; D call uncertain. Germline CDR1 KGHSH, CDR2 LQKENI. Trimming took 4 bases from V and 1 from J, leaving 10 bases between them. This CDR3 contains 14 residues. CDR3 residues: CASSLWTENTEAFF. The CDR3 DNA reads TGTGCCAGCTCACTTTGGACTGAGAACACTGAAGCTTTCTTT.

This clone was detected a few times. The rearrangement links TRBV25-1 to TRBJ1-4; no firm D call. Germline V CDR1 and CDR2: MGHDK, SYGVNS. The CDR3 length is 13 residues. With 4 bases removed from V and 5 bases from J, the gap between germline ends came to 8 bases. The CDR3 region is CASSVWRNEKLFF. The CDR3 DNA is TGTGCCAGCAGTGTATGGAGGAATGAAAAACTGTTTTTT.

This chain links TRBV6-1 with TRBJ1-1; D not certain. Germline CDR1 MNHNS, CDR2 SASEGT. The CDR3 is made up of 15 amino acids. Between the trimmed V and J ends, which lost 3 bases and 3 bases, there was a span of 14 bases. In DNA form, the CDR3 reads TGTGCCAGCAGTGATGGCGGTGCGGGCGACACTGAAGCTTTCTTT. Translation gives CASSDGGAGDTEAFF.

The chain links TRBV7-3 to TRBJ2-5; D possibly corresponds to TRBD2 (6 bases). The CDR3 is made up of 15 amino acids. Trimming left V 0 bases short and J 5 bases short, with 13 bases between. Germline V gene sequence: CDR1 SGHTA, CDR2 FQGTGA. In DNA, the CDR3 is TGTGCCAGCAGCTTAACGTTTGGGACTGGGGAGACCCAGTACTTC. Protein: CASSLTFGTGETQYF.